This T cell receptor (beta chain) appears in the sequencing data of a study of technical replicates of blood from several donors. The CDR3 length is 16 residues. Germline V lookup: CDR1 MGHRA, CDR2 YSYEKL. Trimming cost V 1 base and J 7 bases; bases outside gene matches: 6. Profiling relied on immunoSEQ multiplex PCR, and the TCRdb table lists in-frame clones only, not all of them. Of around 80,000 clones listed, under 99% are singletons. The receptor's source is a human donor in good health. The J gene is TRBJ2-7, the V gene TRBV4-1, with 14 nucleotides matching TRBD2. What was sequenced was T cells isolated from PBMCs. This CDR3 is CASSQGGLAGVGEQYF. The CDR3 DNA reads as TGCGCCAGCAGCCAAGGGGGACTAGCGGGAGTAGGTGAGCAGTACTTC.